The 8 T cell receptor beta chains below were found in one sample sequenced in a study of identical twins. MiXCR was run by TCRdb on the 5' RACE reads, yielding one entry per CDR3 protein. The table includes more than 400,000 distinct CDR3 sequences, roughly 15% detected once. A further study also used this sample, focusing on yellow fever vaccine responses in identical twins.

Source material: CD4+ T cells sorted from blood. Receptors originate from a young woman in good health.

This clonotype was recorded a few times. The CDR3 protein is CASSTGLERDTQYF. The CDR3 nucleotides are TGTGCCAGTAGTACGGGACTAGAACGGGATACGCAGTATTTT. The chain couples TRBV19 to TRBJ2-3; 8 bases are a match to TRBD2. Germline CDR1 and CDR2: LNHDA and SQIVND (reference sequence). V dropped 4 bases and J dropped 6; count of bases not matched to a gene: 6. This CDR3 has 14 amino acids.

The chain links TRBV9 to TRBJ1-6, with D possibly matching TRBD1 (6 bases). This CDR3 is built from 14 residues. The V end lost 3 bases, the J end lost 9 bases, and 13 bases lay between the germline ends. CDR1 and CDR2 from the germline V gene are SGDLS and YYNGEE. CDR3 amino acids: CASSGTGGASPLHF. The CDR3, as DNA: TGTGCCAGCAGCGGCACCGGGGGGGCTTCACCCCTCCACTTT.

This rearrangement joins TRBV6-1 to TRBJ2-5, with a weak D call TRBD2 (6 bases). Per the germline V gene, CDR1 is MNHNS and CDR2 is SASEGT. The CDR3 has 13 amino acids. V was pared by 6 bases and J by 4 bases, with 12 bases between. In nucleotides, the CDR3 is TGTGCCAGCAGACGACTAGGAGGAGAGACCCAGTACTTC. The encoded protein is CASRRLGGETQYF.

The chain links TRBV27 to TRBJ2-1, with D maybe TRBD2 (5 bases). In germline, CDR1 is MNHEY, CDR2 SMNVEV (reference sequence). The V and J ends lost 5 bases and 6 bases respectively, with 11 bases between them. There are 13 residues in the CDR3. The CDR3 region is CASSPRETNEQFF. CDR3 bases: TGTGCCAGCAGTCCTCGGGAAACCAATGAGCAGTTCTTC.

At least ten counts were recorded for this clonotype. This chain links TRBV10-3 with TRBJ1-1; 7 bases match TRBD1. Germline values: CDR1 ENHRY, CDR2 SYGVKD. The V and J ends lost 6 bases and 3 bases, in that order; junction bases with no gene match: 7. The CDR3 is 14 residues long. The CDR3: CAIRQGTRDTEAFF. The CDR3 nucleotides are TGTGCCATCAGACAGGGGACGAGGGACACTGAAGCTTTCTTT.

Many counts were recorded for this clonotype. The rearrangement uses TRBV12-3 or TRBV12-4 and TRBJ2-5; no definite D call. Trimming left V 3 bases short and J 3 bases short, with 11 bases between. The CDR3 loop spans 14 amino acids. CDR3 sequence reads: CASSFWVSKETQYF. The CDR3 DNA reads TGTGCCAGCAGTTTCTGGGTGTCGAAAGAGACCCAGTACTTC.

This clonotype was picked up a small number of times. The rearrangement joins TRBV19 to TRBJ2-1, with TRBD2 matching 11 bases. The V and J ends lost 10 bases and 3 bases, in that order; junction bases with no gene match: 8. This CDR3 contains 15 residues. The germline V gene encodes CDR1 LNHDA and CDR2 SQIVND (reference sequence). The CDR3 nucleotides read TGTGCCACCATTAGCGGGGGGGCTGGCTACAATGAGCAGTTCTTC. It encodes CATISGGAGYNEQFF.

In its sample, this clonotype was seen a few times. This chain links TRBV5-1 with TRBJ2-7, with D maybe TRBD2 (5 bases). Germline CDR1 reads SGHRS; CDR2 reads YFSETQ. The V end was cut by 4 bases, the J end by 1 base, with 12 bases between. The CDR3 has 14 amino acids. The CDR3 DNA sequence: TGCGCCAGCAGCCAGTTAACGGGGTCCTACGAGCAGTACTTC. Protein sequence: CASSQLTGSYEQYF.